This TCR beta chain was profiled in a study of blood T cell repertoires in COVID-19. Overall study context: COVID-19 samples from acute and convalescent phases originated in the United States, Italy and Spain.

Original analysis: Cell counts per sample came from amplifying reference gene primers. Sequenced by immunoSEQ multiplex PCR; TCRdb stores in-frame clones only, minus some. V and J calls and clone size are given by that table; D and trimming were obtained from the DNA. The data hold some 160,000 clones, with approximately 88% observed a single time. The germline gives CDR1 ENHRY, CDR2 SYGVKD. The CDR3 sequence is 13 residues long. The V end was cut by 10 bases, the J end by 5 bases, with 15 bases between. Participants were placed into cohorts based on the clinical history they reported. The chain combines TRBV10-3 with TRBJ2-1; D is possibly TRBD1 (6 bases). Sequenced input: PBMCs or T cells enriched from blood (not recorded which). The TCR comes from a woman aged 45-65 years who had recovered from COVID-19. In DNA, the CDR3 is TGTGCCACCGAAAGACAGGTAGACAATGAGCAGTTCTTC. This sequence encodes CATERQVDNEQFF.